Shown below are 20 T cell receptor beta chains from a single sample sequenced in a study of T cells in Graves' hyperthyroidism and ophthalmopathy (dated by TCRdb to about 2019). The library was obtained by multiplex PCR. The sequencer listed for this sample is Illumina HiSeq 2000. TCR beta CDR3 regions were amplified from RNA transcripts. The TCR CDR3 was subjected to a first round of RT-PCR using the HTBI primer set and the Qiagen OneStep RT-PCR kit. TCRdb's own reprocessing of the public reads used fastp at Q25 and MiXCR and kept productive beta chains. Identical CDR3 proteins give one entry, which carries the most common genes and DNA. This sample lists hundreds of thousands of distinct CDR3 sequences; approximately 15% were detected once. The ten largest make up about 51% of the sample. The specimen sequenced was blood. These receptors were collected from a woman aged 55 to 70 with Graves' ophthalmopathy.

This clonotype appeared many times. J is TRBJ1-6 and V is TRBV12-3 or TRBV12-4; no clear D. Between the trimmed V and J ends, which lost 8 bases and 8 bases, there was a span of 13 bases. This CDR3 region has 13 residues. The CDR3 nucleotides read TGTGCCAGCTCGGAGCAGCTTCATTCACCCCTCCACTTT. Encoded protein: CASSEQLHSPLHF.

The rearrangement joins TRBV27 to TRBJ2-3, with D perhaps matching TRBD2 (7 bases). Germline loops: CDR1 MNHEY, CDR2 SMNVEV (reference sequence). Trimming took 2 bases from V and 7 from J, leaving 16 bases between them. CDR3 length: 15 amino acids. CDR3 in DNA: TGTGCCAGCAGTTTAGCTTGGGGGAGGGGGAATACGCAGTATTTT. It codes for CASSLAWGRGNTQYF.

The chain recombines TRBV4-1 with TRBJ1-5; TRBD1 aligns across 8 bases. The germline V gene encodes CDR1 MGHRA and CDR2 YSYEKL. The CDR3 is made up of 16 amino acids. With V trimmed by 3 bases and J by 1 base, 5 bases remained unmatched. The CDR3 region has the DNA TGCGCCAGCAGCCAGCCGCGGGACAGGAGCAATCAGCCCCAGCATTTT. Amino acid sequence: CASSQPRDRSNQPQHF.

This clonotype was picked up a small number of times. V usage is TRBV5-1 and J usage is TRBJ2-1; a possible D gene is TRBD1 (6 bases). The CDR3 sequence is 14 residues long. Trimming removed 4 bases at V and 4 bases at J, with 12 bases between. CDR1 and CDR2 (germline): SGHRS, YFSETQ. The CDR3 loop reads CASSESTGYNEQFF. As DNA, the CDR3 is TGCGCCAGCAGCGAGTCTACAGGGTACAATGAGCAGTTCTTC.

This clonotype was seen a few times. The chain recombines TRBV7-9 with TRBJ2-2, with D unresolved. Germline CDR1 is SEHNR and CDR2 is FQNEAQ (reference sequence). This CDR3 region has 15 residues. The V and J ends lost 6 bases and 4 bases respectively, with 15 bases between them. CDR3 sequence (DNA): TGTGCCAGCAGTTTGATTCGGGTGGGCACCGGGGAGCTGTTTTTT. It specifies CASSLIRVGTGELFF.

This clonotype was observed at least ten times. The V gene is TRBV4-2, the J gene TRBJ2-5; 12 bases align to TRBD2. Germline V gene lookup returns CDR1 LGHNA and CDR2 YNFKEQ. The CDR3 contains 16 residues. Trimming cost V 0 bases and J 6 bases; bases outside gene matches: 5. The DNA of the CDR3 is TGTGCCAGCAGCCAAGATCTAGCGGGAGGGCAGAAGACCCAGTACTTC. Its protein is CASSQDLAGGQKTQYF.

The table lists this clonotype with many counts. This chain links TRBV18 with TRBJ2-7; D is ambiguous. CDR1 is KGHSH and CDR2 is LQKENI in the germline V gene. V lost 1 base and J lost 5, with 9 bases in between. The CDR3 runs to 13 residues. The CDR3 coding sequence is TGTGCCAGCTCACCACTGGTTCTCAACGAGCAGTACTTC. It encodes CASSPLVLNEQYF.

This clonotype was found a few times. The chain is built from TRBV5-1 and TRBJ2-5, with TRBD1 identical over 11 bases. Per germline, CDR1 SGHRS and CDR2 YFSETQ. CDR3 size: 16 residues. The V gene end was trimmed by 4 bases and the J gene end by 5 bases; junction bases not matched to a gene: 10. The CDR3 bases are TGCGCCAGCAGCGCAGGACAGGGGGCAAAAGGGGAGACCCAGTACTTC. Its translation is CASSAGQGAKGETQYF.

This clonotype came up many times. The genes are TRBV20-1 and TRBJ1-2; 7 bases fit TRBD1. CDR1 DFQATT and CDR2 SNEGSKA come from the germline V gene (reference sequence). The CDR3 consists of 15 residues. V dropped 5 bases and J dropped 4; count of bases not matched to a gene: 13. The CDR3 loop is CSAGDRRQFGYGYTF. Written as DNA, the CDR3 is TGCAGTGCTGGGGACAGAAGGCAGTTCGGCTATGGCTACACCTTC.

This clonotype has ten or more counts. V usage is TRBV6-2 or TRBV6-3 and J usage is TRBJ1-3; D perhaps matches TRBD1 (6 bases). Germline V lookup: CDR1 MNHEY, CDR2 SVGEGT. Deletions cut 7 bases from V and 0 bases from J, with 10 bases between. This CDR3 is 14 amino acids long. The chain's CDR3 is CASTPGHSGNTIYF. The CDR3 DNA reads TGTGCCAGCACCCCGGGACACTCTGGAAACACCATATATTTT.

This clonotype was counted many times. The chain has TRBV4-3 and TRBJ1-2, with D hard to call. Germline V lookup: CDR1 LGHNA, CDR2 YSLEER. The CDR3 consists of 14 residues. V was clipped by 0 bases and J by 6 bases, with 11 bases between them. CDR3 DNA: TGCGCCAGCAGCCAAGAGTGGGGATTCCATGGCTACACCTTC. This sequence encodes CASSQEWGFHGYTF.

About this clonotype itself: This may be a read error: a much more frequent sequence differs by one nucleotide. The rearrangement joins TRBV3-1 to TRBJ1-1; D is perhaps TRBD1 (6 bases). The germline CDR1 and CDR2 sequences are LGHDT and YNNKEL (reference sequence). The CDR3 extends over 17 amino acids. The germline V and J ends were trimmed by 1 base and 10 bases, with 25 bases remaining between them. CDR3 protein: CASSQGAAQGGYRGAFF. CDR3 coding DNA: TGTGCCAGCAGCCAAGGGGCCGCACAGGGAGGGTATAGGGGAGCTTTCTTT.

There are a few counts of this clonotype. The chain combines TRBV5-1 with TRBJ2-2; TRBD1 might be the D (5 bases). The germline CDR1 and CDR2 sequences are SGHRS and YFSETQ. The V end was cut by 4 bases, the J end by 0 bases, with 13 bases between. CDR3 length: 16 residues. This chain's CDR3 is CASSAPGWPNTGELFF. CDR3 DNA: TGCGCCAGCAGCGCACCAGGGTGGCCGAACACCGGGGAGCTGTTTTTT.

In this sample, this clonotype turned up many times. The V gene is TRBV5-1, the J gene TRBJ2-7; TRBD1 is a possible D gene (6 bases). V lost 4 bases and J lost 9, with 17 bases in between. The CDR3 has 13 amino acids. The germline V gene encodes CDR1 SGHRS and CDR2 YFSETQ. In nucleotides, the CDR3 is TGCGCCAGCAGCACAAACAGGGACGTCGCGCAGTACTTC. Translated: CASSTNRDVAQYF.

This clonotype was seen many times. The chain combines TRBV6-1 with TRBJ1-2, with D hard to call. CDR1 and CDR2 (germline): MNHNS, SASEGT. V was shortened by 7 bases and J by 7 bases, with 16 bases between the two germline ends. The CDR3 runs to 13 residues. CDR3 sequence reads: CASTMDRNVGYTF. CDR3 nucleotides: TGTGCCAGCACCATGGACCGCAACGTTGGCTACACCTTC.

This clonotype has at least ten counts. The chain employs TRBV27 and TRBJ2-7, with D perhaps TRBD2 (6 bases). This CDR3 is built from 13 residues. The V end lost 3 bases, the J end lost 3 bases, and 9 bases lay between the germline ends. The germline gives CDR1 MNHEY, CDR2 SMNVEV (reference sequence). The CDR3 sequence is CASSFGLNYEQYF. The CDR3 nucleotides are TGTGCCAGCAGTTTCGGACTAAACTACGAGCAGTACTTC.

This clonotype was seen only a few times. V is TRBV20-1 and J is TRBJ2-1; 10 bases line up with TRBD2. V was pared by 5 bases and J by 3 bases, with 7 bases of the junction left unmatched. The CDR3 loop spans 15 amino acids. CDR1 is DFQATT and CDR2 is SNEGSKA in the germline V gene (reference sequence). The CDR3 protein is CSAPFPSGGYNEQFF. The CDR3 region has the DNA TGCAGTGCTCCCTTCCCTAGCGGGGGCTACAATGAGCAGTTCTTC.

V gene TRBV6-1 combines with J gene TRBJ1-3; a possible D gene is TRBD1 (6 bases). Trimming pared 7 bases from V and 8 bases from J, leaving 12 bases between. The CDR3 spans 12 residues. Germline CDR1 reads MNHNS; CDR2 reads SASEGT. CDR3 sequence reads: CASNGGGHTIYF. In DNA, the CDR3 is TGTGCCAGCAACGGTGGGGGGCACACCATATATTTT.

This clonotype was observed a few times. V gene TRBV7-2 combines with J gene TRBJ2-7, with D maybe TRBD2 (6 bases). The length of the CDR3 is 13 residues. V was cut by 5 bases and J by 3 bases, with 11 bases left in between. Germline CDR1 SGHTA, CDR2 FQGNSA. CDR3 amino acids: CASSPSGFYEQYF. Here the CDR3 DNA reads TGTGCCAGCAGCCCGAGCGGGTTCTACGAGCAGTACTTC.

V gene TRBV9 combines with J gene TRBJ2-7; TRBD1 might be the D (6 bases). The CDR3 runs to 18 residues. Trimming cost V 4 bases and J 3 bases, with 26 bases left between them. CDR1 is SGDLS and CDR2 is YYNGEE in the germline V gene. The CDR3 bases are TGTGCCAGCAGCCCGAGGATATATACAGGGAATGCATTCTACGAGCAGTACTTC. Translating it yields CASSPRIYTGNAFYEQYF.